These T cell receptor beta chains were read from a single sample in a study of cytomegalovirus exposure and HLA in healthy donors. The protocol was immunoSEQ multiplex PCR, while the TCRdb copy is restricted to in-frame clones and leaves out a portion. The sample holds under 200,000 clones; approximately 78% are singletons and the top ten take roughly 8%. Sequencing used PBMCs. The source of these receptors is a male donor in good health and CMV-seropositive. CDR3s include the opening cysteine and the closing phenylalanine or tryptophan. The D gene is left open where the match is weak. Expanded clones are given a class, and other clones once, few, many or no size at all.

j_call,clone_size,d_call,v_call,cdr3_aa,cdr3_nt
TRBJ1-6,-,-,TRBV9,CASSVTESSYNSPLHF,TGTGCCAGCAGCGTAACAGAAAGCTCCTATAATTCACCCCTCCACTTT
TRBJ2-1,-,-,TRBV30,CAWSQGGNEQFF,TGTGCCTGGAGTCAGGGTGGCAATGAGCAGTTCTTC
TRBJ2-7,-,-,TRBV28,CASRTLYEQYF,TGTGCCAGCAGGACTCTCTACGAGCAGTACTTC
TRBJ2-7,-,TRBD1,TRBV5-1,CASSSGQGEGEQYF,TGCGCCAGCAGCTCAGGACAGGGTGAAGGCGAGCAGTACTTC
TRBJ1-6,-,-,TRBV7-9,CASSLDSPGAPLHF,TGTGCCAGCAGCTTGGACAGCCCAGGGGCACCCCTCCACTTT
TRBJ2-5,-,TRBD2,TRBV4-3,CASSQGTSGETQYF,TGCGCCAGCAGCCAAGGGACTAGCGGGGAGACCCAGTACTTC
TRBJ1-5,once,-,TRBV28,CATLVGGGNQPQHF,TGTGCCACCCTCGTGGGGGGAGGCAATCAGCCCCAGCATTTT
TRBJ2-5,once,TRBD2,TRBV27,CASSYTRPGGAETQYF,TGTGCCAGCAGCTACACCCGCCCGGGAGGGGCCGAGACCCAGTACTTC
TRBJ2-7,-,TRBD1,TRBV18,CASSGTGDGEQYF,TGTGCCAGCTCGGGAACAGGGGACGGGGAGCAGTACTTC
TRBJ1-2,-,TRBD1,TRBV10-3,CAITRDRTPNYGYTF,TGTGCCATCACCAGGGACAGAACTCCTAACTATGGCTACACCTTC
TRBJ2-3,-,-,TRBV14,CASSQVLATQYF,TGTGCCAGCAGCCAAGTACTAGCCACGCAGTATTTT
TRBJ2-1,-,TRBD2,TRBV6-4,CASSDSLLAGGGNEQFF,TGTGCCAGCAGTGACTCCCTACTAGCGGGAGGGGGCAATGAGCAGTTCTTC
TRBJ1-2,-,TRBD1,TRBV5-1,CASGRQGAYGYTF,TGCGCCAGTGGAAGACAGGGCGCGTATGGCTACACCTTC
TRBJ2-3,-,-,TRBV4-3,CASSQEVVSVADTQYF,TGCGCCAGCAGCCAAGAAGTGGTCAGCGTCGCAGATACGCAGTATTTT
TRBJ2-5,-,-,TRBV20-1,CSARTQETQYF,TGCAGTGCCAGGACTCAGGAGACCCAGTACTTC
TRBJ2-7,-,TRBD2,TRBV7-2,CASSLRGGWEWEQYF,TGTGCCAGCAGCTTAAGGGGAGGGTGGGAATGGGAGCAGTACTTC
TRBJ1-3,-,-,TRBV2,CASIPMYSGNTIYF,TGTGCCAGCATCCCTATGTACTCTGGAAACACCATATATTTT
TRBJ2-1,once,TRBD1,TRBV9,CASSPEDRLGSYNEQFF,TGTGCCAGCAGCCCCGAGGACAGGTTAGGCTCCTACAATGAGCAGTTCTTC
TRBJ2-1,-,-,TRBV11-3,CASSRGQYNEQFF,TGTGCCAGCAGTCGCGGACAGTACAATGAGCAGTTCTTC
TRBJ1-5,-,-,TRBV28,CASRTGLISNQPQHF,TGTGCCAGCAGGACGGGACTGATTAGCAATCAGCCCCAGCATTTT
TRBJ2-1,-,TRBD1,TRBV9,CASSVPRGGGDEQFF,TGTGCCAGCAGCGTTCCGAGAGGGGGCGGCGATGAGCAGTTCTTC
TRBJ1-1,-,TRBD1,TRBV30,CAWSVLQGTTEAFF,TGTGCCTGGAGTGTCCTACAGGGGACCACTGAAGCTTTCTTT
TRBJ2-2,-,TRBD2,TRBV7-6,CASSLGSGDYTGELFF,TGTGCCAGCAGCTTAGGAAGCGGGGACTACACCGGGGAGCTGTTTTTT
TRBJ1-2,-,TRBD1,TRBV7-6,CASSLGQGPNYGYTF,TGTGCCAGCAGCTTGGGACAGGGACCTAACTATGGCTACACCTTC
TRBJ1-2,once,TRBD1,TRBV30,CAWTGGADGYTF,TGTGCCTGGACAGGGGGCGCAGATGGCTACACCTTC